A single sample is the source of the 5 T cell receptor beta chains below, sequenced in a study of cytomegalovirus exposure and HLA in healthy donors. 60 Vbeta and 13 Jbeta primers were used in PCR. Clones were read by immunoSEQ multiplex PCR, and TCRdb kept only the in-frame ones, dropping some. The sample records under 200,000 clones, roughly 78% being singletons. The sample was PBMCs. These TCRs come from a woman aged 50 to 60 in good health and CMV-seropositive.

This chain links TRBV5-4 with TRBJ2-3, with TRBD2 matching over 9 bases. V lost 1 base to trimming and J lost 6 bases; unmatched junction nucleotides: 6. The germline V gene has CDR1 SGHNT and CDR2 YYREEE (reference sequence). The CDR3 contains 15 residues. CDR3 region: CASSLMTAGGDTQYF. In DNA, the CDR3 is TGTGCCAGCAGCTTGATGACCGCGGGGGGGGATACGCAGTATTTT.

The chain combines TRBV7-2 with TRBJ1-5, with 7 bases aligning to TRBD1. The germline V gene has CDR1 SGHTA and CDR2 FQGNSA. The CDR3 sequence is 15 residues long. Trimming took 2 bases from V and 4 from J; bases not matched to a gene: 5. CDR3 nucleotide sequence: TGTGCCAGCAGCTTATCCCCGACAGGGAATCAGCCCCAGCATTTT. It is translated as CASSLSPTGNQPQHF.

This clone was detected a few times. This rearrangement joins TRBV27 to TRBJ1-1; 8 bases fit TRBD1. CDR1 is MNHEY, CDR2 SMNVEV, per germline (reference sequence). This CDR3 is built from 13 residues. After removal of 5 bases from V and 8 bases from J, the junction contained 7 bases not matched to a gene. CDR3 bases: TGTGCCAGCAGTAAATTCCGGGACAGGGAAGCTTTCTTT. Amino acids: CASSKFRDREAFF.

The chain links TRBV7-2 to TRBJ2-3; TRBD2 aligns across 10 bases. The junction had 4 bases not matched to a gene; V was cut back by 5 bases and J by 5 bases. The CDR3 has 14 residues. Germline assignment: CDR1 SGHTA and CDR2 FQGNSA. CDR3 protein: CASSPGLAVDTQYF. Here the CDR3 DNA reads TGTGCCAGCAGCCCTGGACTAGCGGTAGATACGCAGTATTTT.

The chain uses TRBV7-8 and TRBJ1-1; 7 nucleotides align to TRBD1. V lost 5 bases, J lost 3 bases, and 3 bases stayed unmatched. The CDR3 has 13 amino acids. The V gene's germline CDR1 is SGHVS and CDR2 FQNEAQ. CDR3 DNA: TGTGCCAGCAGCCGACAGGGCGACACTGAAGCTTTCTTT. Residues: CASSRQGDTEAFF. The entire variable domain, with the rest obtained from reference TRBV7-8 and TRBJ1-1, is as follows: GAGVSQSPRYKVAKRGQDVALRCDPISGHVSLFWYQQALGQGPEFLTYFQNEAQLDKSGLPSDRFFAERPEGSVSTLKIQRTQQEDSAVYLCASSRQGDTEAFFGQGTRLTVV.